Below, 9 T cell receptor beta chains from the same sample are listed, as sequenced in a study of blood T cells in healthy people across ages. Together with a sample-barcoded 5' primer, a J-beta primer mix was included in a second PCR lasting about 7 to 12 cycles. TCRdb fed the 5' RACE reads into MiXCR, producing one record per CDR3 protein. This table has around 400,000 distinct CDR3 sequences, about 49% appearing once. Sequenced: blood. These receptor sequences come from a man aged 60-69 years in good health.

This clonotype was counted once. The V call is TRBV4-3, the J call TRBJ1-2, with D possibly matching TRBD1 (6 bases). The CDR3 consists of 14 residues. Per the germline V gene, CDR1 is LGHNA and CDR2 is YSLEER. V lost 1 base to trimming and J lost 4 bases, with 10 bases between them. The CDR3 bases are TGCGCCAGCAGCCAAGTCTCGGGGGCCTATGGCTACACCTTC. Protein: CASSQVSGAYGYTF.

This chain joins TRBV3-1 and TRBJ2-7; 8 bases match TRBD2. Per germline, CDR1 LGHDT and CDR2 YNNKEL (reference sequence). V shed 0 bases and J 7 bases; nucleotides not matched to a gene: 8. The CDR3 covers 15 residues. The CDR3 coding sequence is TGTGCCAGCAGCCAAGAGGTTAGCGGGGCGGGGGAGCAGTACTTC. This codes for CASSQEVSGAGEQYF.

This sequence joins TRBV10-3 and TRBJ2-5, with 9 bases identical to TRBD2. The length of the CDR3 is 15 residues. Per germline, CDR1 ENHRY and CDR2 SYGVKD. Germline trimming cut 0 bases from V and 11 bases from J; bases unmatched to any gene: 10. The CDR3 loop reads CAISESVAGVEEQYF. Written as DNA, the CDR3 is TGTGCCATCAGTGAGTCGGTAGCGGGAGTAGAAGAGCAGTACTTC.

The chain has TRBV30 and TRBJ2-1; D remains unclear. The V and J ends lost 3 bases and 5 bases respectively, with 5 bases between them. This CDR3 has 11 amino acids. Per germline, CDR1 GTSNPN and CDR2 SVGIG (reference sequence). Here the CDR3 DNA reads TGTGCCTGGAGGGGGAACAATGAGCAGTTCTTC. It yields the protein CAWRGNNEQFF.

DNA of the CDR3: TGTGCCAGCACCTCGGCGGGTACTGAGCAGTTCTTC. Translation gives CASTSAGTEQFF. This rearrangement joins TRBV3-1 to TRBJ2-1; perhaps TRBD2 as D (5 bases). Germline-derived CDR1 and CDR2 are LGHDT and YNNKEL (reference sequence). V lost 7 bases to trimming and J lost 9 bases, with 13 bases between them. This CDR3 region has 12 residues.

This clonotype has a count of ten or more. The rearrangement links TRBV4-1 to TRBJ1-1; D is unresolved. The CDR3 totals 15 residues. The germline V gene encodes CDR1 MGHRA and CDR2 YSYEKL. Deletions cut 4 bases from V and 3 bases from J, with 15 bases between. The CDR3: CASSPLFGIHTEAFF. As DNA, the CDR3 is TGCGCCAGCAGCCCCCTTTTCGGGATCCACACTGAAGCTTTCTTT.

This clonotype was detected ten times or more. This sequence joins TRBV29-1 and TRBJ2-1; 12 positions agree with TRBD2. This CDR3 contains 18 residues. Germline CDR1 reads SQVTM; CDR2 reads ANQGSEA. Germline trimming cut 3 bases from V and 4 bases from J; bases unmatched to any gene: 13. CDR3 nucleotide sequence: TGCAGCGTTGATAGGACCCTTCCTACTAGCGGGGGGTACAATGAGCAGTTCTTC. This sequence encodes CSVDRTLPTSGGYNEQFF.

CDR3 amino acids: CASSSLRDSSRGEQFF. As DNA, the CDR3 is TGTGCCAGCAGCTCCCTCCGGGACTCTTCGAGGGGGGAGCAGTTCTTC. This rearrangement joins TRBV7-2 to TRBJ2-1, with D perhaps given as TRBD1 or TRBD2 (6 bases each). The length of the CDR3 is 16 residues. Germline CDR1 and CDR2: SGHTA and FQGNSA. Trimming removed 4 bases at V and 10 bases at J, with 23 bases between.

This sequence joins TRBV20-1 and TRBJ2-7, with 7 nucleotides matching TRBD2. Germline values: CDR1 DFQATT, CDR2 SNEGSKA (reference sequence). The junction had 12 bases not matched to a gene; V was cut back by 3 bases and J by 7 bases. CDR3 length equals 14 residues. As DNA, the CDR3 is TGCAGTGCTAGCGGATGGCGGGCGCGGGGGGAGCAGTACTTC. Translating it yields CSASGWRARGEQYF.